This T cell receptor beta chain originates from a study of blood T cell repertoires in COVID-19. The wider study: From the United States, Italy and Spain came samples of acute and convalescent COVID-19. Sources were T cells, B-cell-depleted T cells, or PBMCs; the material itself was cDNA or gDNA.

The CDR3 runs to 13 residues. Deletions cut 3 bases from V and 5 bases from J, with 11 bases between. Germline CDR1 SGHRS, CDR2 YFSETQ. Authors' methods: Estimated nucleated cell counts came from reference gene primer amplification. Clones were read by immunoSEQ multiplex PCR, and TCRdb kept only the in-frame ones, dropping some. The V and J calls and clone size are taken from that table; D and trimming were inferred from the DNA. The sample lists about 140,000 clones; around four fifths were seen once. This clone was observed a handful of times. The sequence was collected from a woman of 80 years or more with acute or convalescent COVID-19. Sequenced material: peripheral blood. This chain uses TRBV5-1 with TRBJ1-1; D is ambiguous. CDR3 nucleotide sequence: TGCGCCAGCAGCTGGGATAGAGGGACTGAAGCTTTCTTT. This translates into CASSWDRGTEAFF.